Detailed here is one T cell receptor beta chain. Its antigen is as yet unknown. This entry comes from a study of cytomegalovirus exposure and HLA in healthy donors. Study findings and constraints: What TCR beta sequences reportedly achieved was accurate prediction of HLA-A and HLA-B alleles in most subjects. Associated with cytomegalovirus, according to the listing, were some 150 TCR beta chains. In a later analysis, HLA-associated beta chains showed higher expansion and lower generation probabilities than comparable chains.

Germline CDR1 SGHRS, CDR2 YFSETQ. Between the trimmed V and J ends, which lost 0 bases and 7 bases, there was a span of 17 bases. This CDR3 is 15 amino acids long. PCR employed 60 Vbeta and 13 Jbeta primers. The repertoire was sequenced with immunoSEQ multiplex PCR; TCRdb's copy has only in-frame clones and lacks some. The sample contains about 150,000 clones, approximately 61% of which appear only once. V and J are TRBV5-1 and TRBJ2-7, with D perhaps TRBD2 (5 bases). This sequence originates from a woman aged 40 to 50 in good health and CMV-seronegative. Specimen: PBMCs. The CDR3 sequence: CASSLEATILREQYF. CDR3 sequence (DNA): TGCGCCAGCAGCTTGGAAGCGACTATACTAAGAGAGCAGTACTTC. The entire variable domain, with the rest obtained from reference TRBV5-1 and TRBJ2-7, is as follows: KAGVTQTPRYLIKTRGQQVTLSCSPISGHRSVSWYQQTPGQGLQFLFEYFSETQRNKGNFPGRFSGRQFSNSRSEMNVSTLELGDSALYLCASSLEATILREQYFGPGTRLTVT.